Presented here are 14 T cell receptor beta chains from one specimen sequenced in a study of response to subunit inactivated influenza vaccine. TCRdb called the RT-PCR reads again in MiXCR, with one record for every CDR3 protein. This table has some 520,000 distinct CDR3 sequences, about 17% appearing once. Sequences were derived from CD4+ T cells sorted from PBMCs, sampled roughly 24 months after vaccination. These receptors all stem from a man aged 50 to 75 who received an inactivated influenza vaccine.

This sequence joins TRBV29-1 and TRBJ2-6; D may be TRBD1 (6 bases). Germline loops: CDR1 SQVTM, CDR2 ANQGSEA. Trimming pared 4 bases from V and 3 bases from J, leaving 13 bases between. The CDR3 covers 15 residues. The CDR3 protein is CSVGTGMSGANVLTF. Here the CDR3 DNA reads TGCAGCGTTGGAACAGGGATGAGTGGGGCCAACGTCCTGACTTTC.

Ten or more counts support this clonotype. CDR3 coding DNA: TGCGCCAGCAGCTTGGAAACCGGGACAGGGGGGGGAGAGACCCAGTACTTC. Encoded protein: CASSLETGTGGGETQYF. V usage is TRBV5-1 and J usage is TRBJ2-5; 11 nucleotides match TRBD1. In germline, CDR1 is SGHRS, CDR2 YFSETQ. The CDR3 is 17 amino acids. V was pared by 0 bases and J by 4 bases, with 8 bases of the junction left unmatched.

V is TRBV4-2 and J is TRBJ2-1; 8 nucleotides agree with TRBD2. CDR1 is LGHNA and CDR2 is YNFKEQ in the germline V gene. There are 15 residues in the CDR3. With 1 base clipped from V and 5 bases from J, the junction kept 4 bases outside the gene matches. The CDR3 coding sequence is TGTGCCAGCAGCCAAGGGACTAGCCTCGACAATGAGCAGTTCTTC. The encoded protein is CASSQGTSLDNEQFF.

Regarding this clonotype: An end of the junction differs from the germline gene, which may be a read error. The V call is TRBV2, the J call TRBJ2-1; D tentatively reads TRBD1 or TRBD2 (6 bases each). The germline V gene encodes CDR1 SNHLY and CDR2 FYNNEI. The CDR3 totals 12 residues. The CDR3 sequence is CASSEGGSEQFF. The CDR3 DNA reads TGTGCCAGCAGCGAAGGGGGGAGTGAGCAGTTCTTC.

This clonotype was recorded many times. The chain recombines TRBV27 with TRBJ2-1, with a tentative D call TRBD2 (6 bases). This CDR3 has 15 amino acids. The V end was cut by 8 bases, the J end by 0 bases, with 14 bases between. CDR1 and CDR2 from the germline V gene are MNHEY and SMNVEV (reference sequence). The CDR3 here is CASAGGRNSYNEQFF. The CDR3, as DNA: TGTGCCAGCGCCGGGGGACGGAACTCCTACAATGAGCAGTTCTTC.

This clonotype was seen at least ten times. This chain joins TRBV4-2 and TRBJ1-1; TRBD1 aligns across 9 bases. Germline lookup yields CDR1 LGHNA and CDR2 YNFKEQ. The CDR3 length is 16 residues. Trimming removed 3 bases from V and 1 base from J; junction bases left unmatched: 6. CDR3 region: CASSHNTGGRNTEAFF. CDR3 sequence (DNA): TGTGCCAGCAGCCATAACACAGGGGGCCGGAACACTGAAGCTTTCTTT.

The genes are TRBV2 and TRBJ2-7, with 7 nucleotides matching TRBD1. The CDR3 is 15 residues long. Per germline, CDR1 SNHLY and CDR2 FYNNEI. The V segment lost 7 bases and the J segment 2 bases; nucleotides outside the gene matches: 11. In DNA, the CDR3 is TGTGCCAGCAAAACAGGGGCCCGAACCACCTACGAGCAGTACTTC. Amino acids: CASKTGARTTYEQYF.

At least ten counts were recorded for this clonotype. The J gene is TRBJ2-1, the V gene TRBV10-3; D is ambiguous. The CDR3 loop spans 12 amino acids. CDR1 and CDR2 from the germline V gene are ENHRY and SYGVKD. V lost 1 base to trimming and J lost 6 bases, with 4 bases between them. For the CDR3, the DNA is TGTGCCATCAGTGAGTGGGGCAATGAGCAGTTCTTC. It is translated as CAISEWGNEQFF.

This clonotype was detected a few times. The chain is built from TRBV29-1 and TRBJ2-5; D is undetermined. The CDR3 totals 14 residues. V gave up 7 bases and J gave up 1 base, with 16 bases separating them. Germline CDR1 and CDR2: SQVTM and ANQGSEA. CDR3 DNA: TGCAGCGCCGCACGCAGCCCGGGCCAAGAGACCCAGTACTTC. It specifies CSAARSPGQETQYF.

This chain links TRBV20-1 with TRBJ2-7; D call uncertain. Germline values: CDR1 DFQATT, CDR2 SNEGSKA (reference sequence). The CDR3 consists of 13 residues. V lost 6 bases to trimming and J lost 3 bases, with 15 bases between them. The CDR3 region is CSAPSADFYEQYF. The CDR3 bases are TGCAGTGCCCCCTCCGCAGATTTCTACGAGCAGTACTTC.

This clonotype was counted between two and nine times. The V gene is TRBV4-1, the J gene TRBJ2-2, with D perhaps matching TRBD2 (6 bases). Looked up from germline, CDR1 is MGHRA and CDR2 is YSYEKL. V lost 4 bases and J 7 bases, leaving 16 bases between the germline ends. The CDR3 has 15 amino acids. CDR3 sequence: CASSRVTRGGGELFF. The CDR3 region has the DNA TGCGCCAGCAGCCGAGTGACTAGGGGCGGCGGGGAGCTGTTTTTT.

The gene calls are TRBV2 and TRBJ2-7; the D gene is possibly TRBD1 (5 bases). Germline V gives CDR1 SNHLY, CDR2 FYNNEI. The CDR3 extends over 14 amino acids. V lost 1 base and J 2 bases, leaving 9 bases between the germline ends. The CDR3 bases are TGTGCCAGCAGTGAAGGTGCAGGGACCTACGAGCAGTACTTC. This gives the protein CASSEGAGTYEQYF.

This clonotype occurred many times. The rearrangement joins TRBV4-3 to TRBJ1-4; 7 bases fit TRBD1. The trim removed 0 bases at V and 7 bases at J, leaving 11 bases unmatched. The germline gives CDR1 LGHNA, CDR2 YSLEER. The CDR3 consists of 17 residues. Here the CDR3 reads CASSQEWGGGLGEKLFF. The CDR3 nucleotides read TGCGCCAGCAGCCAAGAATGGGGAGGGGGCCTAGGTGAAAAACTGTTTTTT.

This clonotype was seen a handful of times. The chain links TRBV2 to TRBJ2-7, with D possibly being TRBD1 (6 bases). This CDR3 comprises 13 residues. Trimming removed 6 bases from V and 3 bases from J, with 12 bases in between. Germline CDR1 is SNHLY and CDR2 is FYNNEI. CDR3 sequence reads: CASRVDRNYEQYF. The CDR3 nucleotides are TGTGCCAGCAGAGTCGACAGGAACTACGAGCAGTACTTC.